Listed here are 20 T cell receptor beta chains from one sample, sequenced in a study of vaccination and CD4 T cells after COVID-19. Documented treatment: roughly 10-day PBMC culture with coronavirus spike peptide pools or control peptides (ViraFEST assay). The Oncomine TCR Beta short-read assay sequenced DNA from cultured CD4+ T cells. TCRdb re-analysed the PCR reads in MiXCR, keeping a single row per CDR3 protein. Of about 9,900 distinct CDR3 sequences in the sample, 40% to 65% are singletons; the top ten hold 39%. For these TCRs, the target antigens are not known. The sample comprised CD4+ T cells from blood, cultured in vitro. All receptors derive from a human donor who had recovered from COVID-19.

In this sample, this clonotype turned up a few times. The rearrangement joins TRBV7-2 to TRBJ2-2; possible D gene TRBD1, 5 bases. The V end was cut by 6 bases, the J end by 5 bases, with 10 bases between. Germline V gives CDR1 SGHTA, CDR2 FQGNSA. The CDR3 has 13 residues. The chain's CDR3 is CASSLRVTGELFF. The CDR3 DNA reads TGTGCCAGCAGTCTCAGGGTAACCGGGGAGCTGTTTTTT.

The chain has TRBV6-1 and TRBJ2-7; D perhaps matches TRBD1 (6 bases). Germline assignment: CDR1 MNHNS and CDR2 SASEGT. CDR3 length: 13 amino acids. V gave up 6 bases and J gave up 5 bases, with 14 bases separating them. The CDR3 nucleotides read TGTGCCAGCAGAACCCCCAGGGGCCACGAGCAGTACTTC. It is translated as CASRTPRGHEQYF.

This clonotype is hyperexpanded in the sample. The chain links TRBV6-2 or TRBV6-3 to TRBJ2-3; 8 bases align to TRBD2. Germline lookup yields CDR1 MNHEY and CDR2 SVGEGT. The V segment lost 9 bases and the J segment 8 bases; nucleotides outside the gene matches: 13. The CDR3 runs to 14 residues. The CDR3 nucleotides are TGTGCCAGTCAGCGGGAGTCGAACCAGGGTACGCAGTATTTT. Translating gives CASQRESNQGTQYF.

The CDR3 protein is CATSTITSGGSYEQYF. CDR3 nucleotide sequence: TGTGCCACCAGCACTATTACTAGCGGGGGATCCTACGAGCAGTACTTC. The gene calls are TRBV15 and TRBJ2-7; 11 positions agree with TRBD2. CDR1 is LNHNV, CDR2 YYDKDF, per germline (reference sequence). The CDR3 contains 16 residues. V shed 4 bases, J shed 1 base, and the junction held 6 bases outside the gene matches.

The chain's CDR3 is CASSANFLRGITEAFF. In nucleotides, the CDR3 is TGTGCCAGCAGTGCGAACTTCCTCAGGGGGATTACTGAAGCTTTCTTT. J is TRBJ1-1 and V is TRBV6-1, with TRBD1 matching over 7 bases. Germline trimming cut 4 bases from V and 5 bases from J; bases unmatched to any gene: 13. The CDR3 has 16 residues. Germline loops: CDR1 MNHNS, CDR2 SASEGT.

V is TRBV10-3 and J is TRBJ2-6; D ambiguous. The CDR3 extends over 13 amino acids. Per the germline V gene, CDR1 is ENHRY and CDR2 is SYGVKD. The V end was cut by 5 bases, the J end by 1 base, with 3 bases between. Here the CDR3 DNA reads TGTGCCATCAGTCTTTCTGGGGCCAACGTCCTGACTTTC. Its protein is CAISLSGANVLTF.

This sequence joins TRBV11-3 and TRBJ2-1; 8 bases map to TRBD1. The J segment lost 3 bases and the V segment lost 4 bases, leaving 5 bases of the junction unmatched. Looked up from germline, CDR1 is SGHNT and CDR2 is YENEEA. The CDR3 covers 15 residues. Here the CDR3 reads CASSSRDRFYNEQFF. The CDR3 nucleotides read TGTGCCAGCAGCTCCCGGGACAGGTTCTACAATGAGCAGTTCTTC.

This chain connects TRBV19 to TRBJ1-5; D gene uncertain. CDR1 LNHDA and CDR2 SQIVND come from the germline V gene (reference sequence). This CDR3 has 20 amino acids. Trimming pared 5 bases from V and 0 bases from J, leaving 26 bases between. This chain's CDR3 is CASSPEGVVGFSYSNQPQHF. The CDR3 DNA reads TGTGCCAGTAGTCCGGAAGGTGTTGTTGGTTTTTCTTATAGCAATCAGCCCCAGCATTTT.

A few counts support this clonotype. This chain links TRBV10-3 with TRBJ2-1; no definite D call. Trimming shortened V by 4 bases and J by 6 bases, and 10 bases separated the two germline ends. The germline gives CDR1 ENHRY, CDR2 SYGVKD. CDR3 length: 13 residues. CDR3 nucleotide sequence: TGTGCCATCAGTGTTCGGCCCGCCAATGAGCAGTTCTTC. Translated, it gives CAISVRPANEQFF.

J is TRBJ2-3 and V is TRBV18; D is unclear. The CDR3 is 14 amino acids. CDR1 is KGHSH, CDR2 LQKENI, per germline. V was cut by 2 bases and J by 3 bases, with 9 bases left in between. In nucleotides, the CDR3 is TGTGCCAGCTCACCATCGACTCCGACAGATACGCAGTATTTT. Its translation is CASSPSTPTDTQYF.

The chain uses TRBV3-1 and TRBJ1-2; tentatively, D is TRBD1 (6 bases). V was clipped by 2 bases and J by 6 bases, with 19 bases between them. Germline CDR1 is LGHDT and CDR2 is YNNKEL (reference sequence). CDR3 length equals 16 residues. CDR3 sequence: CASSQSSRWAGDGYTF. The CDR3 nucleotides read TGTGCCAGCAGCCAATCCAGTCGATGGGCAGGGGATGGCTACACCTTC.

Relative to its sample, this clonotype is medium-sized (0.01 to 0.1%). V gene TRBV19 combines with J gene TRBJ1-1; TRBD1 matches 11 bases. This CDR3 has 15 residues. V was clipped by 8 bases and J by 0 bases; unmatched bases: 5. From germline, CDR1 is LNHDA and CDR2 SQIVND (reference sequence). The CDR3 here is CASLGTGGVNTEAFF. The CDR3, as DNA: TGTGCCAGTCTCGGGACAGGGGGGGTGAACACTGAAGCTTTCTTT.

On this clonotype: Given a much more abundant clone one base away, this may be a read error. The V gene is TRBV20-1, the J gene TRBJ2-5; D uncertain. The CDR3 consists of 12 residues. CDR1 is DFQATT and CDR2 is SNEGSKA in the germline V gene (reference sequence). The DNA of the CDR3 is TGCAGTGCTAGTCGTTCCCAAGAGGCCCAGTACTTC. Translation: CSASRSQEAQYF.

The sample holds a few counts of this clonotype. The chain carries TRBV7-9 and TRBJ1-5, with TRBD1 as a possible D gene (6 bases). The CDR3 length is 13 residues. Germline CDR1 reads SEHNR; CDR2 reads FQNEAQ (reference sequence). The ends were cut back, 2 bases at V and 4 bases at J, with 6 bases in the middle. CDR3 nucleotide sequence: TGTGCCAGCAGCTTAACAGGGAATCAGCCCCAGCATTTT. This sequence encodes CASSLTGNQPQHF.

In nucleotides, the CDR3 is TGTGCCAGCAGCCCTGAATGGACAGGGAACTCACCCCTCCACTTT. Residues: CASSPEWTGNSPLHF. The chain carries TRBV7-6 and TRBJ1-6; TRBD1 aligns across 8 bases. The CDR3 length is 15 residues. V shed 5 bases and J 10 bases; nucleotides not matched to a gene: 10. The V gene's germline CDR1 is SGHVS and CDR2 FNYEAQ.

This clonotype has just a few counts. The J gene is TRBJ2-7, the V gene TRBV30; tentatively, D is TRBD1 (5 bases). In germline, CDR1 is GTSNPN, CDR2 SVGIG (reference sequence). This CDR3 has 12 amino acids. The V end was cut by 4 bases, the J end by 0 bases, with 7 bases between. CDR3 region: CAWKQDSYEQYF. Written as DNA, the CDR3 is TGTGCCTGGAAACAGGACTCCTACGAGCAGTACTTC.

This clonotype has just one count. The chain couples TRBV24-1 to TRBJ2-1; 9 positions agree with TRBD1. Per the germline V gene, CDR1 is KGHDR and CDR2 is SFDVKD. The CDR3 spans 15 residues. V dropped 1 base and J dropped 8; count of bases not matched to a gene: 5. The chain's CDR3 is CATSDFGTGRHEQFF. CDR3 DNA: TGTGCCACCAGTGATTTTGGGACAGGGCGGCATGAGCAGTTCTTC.

The table lists this clonotype with a count of one. The chain is built from TRBV5-1 and TRBJ2-7, with 11 bases fitting TRBD1. Trimming took 1 base from V and 2 from J; bases not matched to a gene: 2. Germline assignment: CDR1 SGHRS and CDR2 YFSETQ. This CDR3 contains 15 residues. CDR3 nucleotides: TGCGCCAGCAGCTTGCGGGACAGGGGGACCTACGAGCAGTACTTC. This translates into CASSLRDRGTYEQYF.

The genes are TRBV7-2 and TRBJ1-1, with 8 bases lining up with TRBD1. The V gene's germline CDR1 is SGHTA and CDR2 FQGNSA. This CDR3 contains 16 residues. V was clipped by 7 bases and J by 8 bases; unmatched bases: 18. The CDR3 DNA sequence: TGTGCCAGCAACATGGCGGCAGGGGGCCTCGTGGGAGAAGCTTTCTTT. This codes for CASNMAAGGLVGEAFF.

In its sample, this clonotype was seen a few times. J is TRBJ2-5 and V is TRBV12-3 or TRBV12-4, with unresolved D. V was pared by 3 bases and J by 5 bases, with 10 bases between. The CDR3 runs 13 residues. CDR3 nucleotide sequence: TGTGCCAGCAGTTTCGCGAGCATGGAGACCCAGTACTTC. Its protein product is CASSFASMETQYF.